This T cell receptor (beta chain) was captured in a study of blood T cell repertoires in COVID-19. The overall study: COVID-19 samples from acute and convalescent phases originated in the United States, Italy and Spain.

V lost 3 bases to trimming and J lost 6 bases, with 8 bases between them. Germline V gene lookup returns CDR1 KGHSH and CDR2 LQKENI. This CDR3 comprises 12 residues. The data were produced by immunoSEQ multiplex PCR, yet TCRdb's version contains in-frame clones alone and is incomplete. The table shows more than 300,000 clones, with 87% occurring only once. Enrollees, roughly 18 to 89 years old, lived in 24 US areas. This receptor was identified in a man aged 40-55 years in a cohort exposed to, infected with or recovered from COVID-19 (not recorded which). The source material was PBMCs or T cells enriched from blood (not recorded which). The chain has TRBV18 and TRBJ1-1; no clear D gene. The CDR3 DNA sequence: TGTGCCAGCTCACCCAGGCCCGCTGAAGCTTTCTTT. This translates into CASSPRPAEAFF.